This T cell receptor beta chain was captured by sequencing in a study of PD-L1 blockade in urothelial cancer. Study results and limitations: Sub-median blood TCR clonality before treatment predicted longer survival.

Turning to this clone: The antigen remains undetermined.

Germline values: CDR1 MDHEN, CDR2 SYDVKM. The CDR3 contains 17 residues. The trim removed 6 bases at V and 0 bases at J, leaving 11 bases unmatched. Time point noted: peripheral blood 6 weeks after treatment start. Produced via immunoSEQ multiplex PCR; TCRdb's table is partial and in-frame only. The profile shows about 130,000 clones, roughly 86% of them singletons. The chain links TRBV28 to TRBJ1-1, with 9 positions matching TRBD1. This TCR came from a man aged 50 to 60 with urothelial cancer. Here the sequenced sample was PBMCs, taken around atezolizumab (anti-PD-L1) treatment. The CDR3 DNA reads as TGTGCCAGCAGGGGACAGGGCGACTTTGGAGTGAACACTGAAGCTTTCTTT. It codes for CASRGQGDFGVNTEAFF.